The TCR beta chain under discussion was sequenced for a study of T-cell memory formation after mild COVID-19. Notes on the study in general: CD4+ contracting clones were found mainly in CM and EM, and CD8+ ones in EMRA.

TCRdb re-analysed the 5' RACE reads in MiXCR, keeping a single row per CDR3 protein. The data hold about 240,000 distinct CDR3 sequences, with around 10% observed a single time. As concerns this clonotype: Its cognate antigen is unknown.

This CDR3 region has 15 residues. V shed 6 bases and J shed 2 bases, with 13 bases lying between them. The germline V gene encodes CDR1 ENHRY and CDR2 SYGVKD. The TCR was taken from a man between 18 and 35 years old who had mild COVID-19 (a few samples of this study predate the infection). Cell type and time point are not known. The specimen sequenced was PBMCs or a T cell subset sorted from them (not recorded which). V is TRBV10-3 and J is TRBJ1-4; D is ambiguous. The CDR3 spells CAIRDAERTNEKLFF. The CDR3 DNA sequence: TGTGCCATCAGGGACGCGGAGAGGACTAATGAAAAACTGTTTTTT.